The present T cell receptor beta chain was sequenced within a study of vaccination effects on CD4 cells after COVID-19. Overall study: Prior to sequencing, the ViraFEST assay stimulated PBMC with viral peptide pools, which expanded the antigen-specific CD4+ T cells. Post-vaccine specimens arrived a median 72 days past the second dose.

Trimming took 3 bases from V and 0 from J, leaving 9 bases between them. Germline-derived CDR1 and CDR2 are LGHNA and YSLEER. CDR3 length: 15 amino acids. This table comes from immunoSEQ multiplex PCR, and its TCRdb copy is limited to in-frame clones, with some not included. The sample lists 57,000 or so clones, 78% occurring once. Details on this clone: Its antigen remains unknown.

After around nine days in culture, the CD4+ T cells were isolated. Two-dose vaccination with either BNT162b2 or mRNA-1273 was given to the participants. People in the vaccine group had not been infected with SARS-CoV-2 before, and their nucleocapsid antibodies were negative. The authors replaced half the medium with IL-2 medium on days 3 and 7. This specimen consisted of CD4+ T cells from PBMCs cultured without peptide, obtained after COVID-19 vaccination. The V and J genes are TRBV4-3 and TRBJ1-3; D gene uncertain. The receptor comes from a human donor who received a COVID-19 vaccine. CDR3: CASSQGSSSGNTIYF. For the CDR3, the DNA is TGCGCCAGCAGCCAGGGGAGTTCCTCTGGAAACACCATATATTTT.